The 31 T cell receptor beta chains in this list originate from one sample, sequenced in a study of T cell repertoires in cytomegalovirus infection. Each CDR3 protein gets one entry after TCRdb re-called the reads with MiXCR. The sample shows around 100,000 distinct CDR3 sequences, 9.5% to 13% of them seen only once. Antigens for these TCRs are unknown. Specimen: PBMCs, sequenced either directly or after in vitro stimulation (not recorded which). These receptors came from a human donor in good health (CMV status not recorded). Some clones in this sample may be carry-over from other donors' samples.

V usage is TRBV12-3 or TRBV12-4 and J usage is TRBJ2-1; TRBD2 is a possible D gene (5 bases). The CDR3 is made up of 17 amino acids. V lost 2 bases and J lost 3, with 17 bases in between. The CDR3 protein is CASSLPTGPRDYNEQFF. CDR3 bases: TGTGCCAGCAGTTTACCAACCGGGCCCCGGGACTACAATGAGCAGTTCTTC.

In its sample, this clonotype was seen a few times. This CDR3 reads CASSRTGAEAFF. The CDR3 DNA is TGTGCCAGTAGTCGTACAGGGGCTGAAGCTTTCTTT. The V call is TRBV6-5, the J call TRBJ1-1; 7 nucleotides agree with TRBD1. V shed 9 bases and J 6 bases; nucleotides not matched to a gene: 7. The CDR3 is made up of 12 amino acids. Looked up from germline, CDR1 is MNHEY and CDR2 is SVGAGI.

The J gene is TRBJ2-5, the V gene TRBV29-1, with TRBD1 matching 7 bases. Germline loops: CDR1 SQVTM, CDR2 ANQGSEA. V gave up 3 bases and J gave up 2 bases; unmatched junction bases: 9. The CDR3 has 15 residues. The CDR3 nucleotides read TGCAGCGTTGATAGGGGGCTAAGAAATCAAGAGACCCAGTACTTC. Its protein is CSVDRGLRNQETQYF.

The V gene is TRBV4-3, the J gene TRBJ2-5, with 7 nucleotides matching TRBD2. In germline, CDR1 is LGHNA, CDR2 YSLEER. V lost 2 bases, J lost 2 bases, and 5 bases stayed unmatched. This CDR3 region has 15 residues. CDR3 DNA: TGCGCCAGCAGCCAAAGAGTGGGAGGGCAAGAGACCCAGTACTTC. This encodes CASSQRVGGQETQYF.

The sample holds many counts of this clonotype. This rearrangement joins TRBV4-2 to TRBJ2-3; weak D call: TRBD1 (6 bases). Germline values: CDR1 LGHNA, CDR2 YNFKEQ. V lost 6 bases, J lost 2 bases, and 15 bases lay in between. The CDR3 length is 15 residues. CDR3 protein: CASRRDKRDTDTQYF. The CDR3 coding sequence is TGTGCCAGCAGACGGGACAAAAGGGACACAGATACGCAGTATTTT.

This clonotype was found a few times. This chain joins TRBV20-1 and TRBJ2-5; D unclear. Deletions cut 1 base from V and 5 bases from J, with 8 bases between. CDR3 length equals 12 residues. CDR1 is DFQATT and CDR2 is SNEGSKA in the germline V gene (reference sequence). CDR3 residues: CSARALPETQYF. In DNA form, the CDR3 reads TGCAGTGCTAGAGCTTTACCGGAGACCCAGTACTTC.

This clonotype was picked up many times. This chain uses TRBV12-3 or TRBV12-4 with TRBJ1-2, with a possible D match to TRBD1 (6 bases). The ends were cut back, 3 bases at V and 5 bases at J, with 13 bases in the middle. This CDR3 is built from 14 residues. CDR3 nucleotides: TGTGCCAGCAGTTTCCTCGAACAGGGTTATGGCTACACCTTC. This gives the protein CASSFLEQGYGYTF.

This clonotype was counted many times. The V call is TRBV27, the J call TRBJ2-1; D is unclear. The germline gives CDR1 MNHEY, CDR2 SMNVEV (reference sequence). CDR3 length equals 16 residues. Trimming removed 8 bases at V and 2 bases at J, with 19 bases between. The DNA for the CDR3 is TGTGCCAGCTTCCTCAGTGGGGAAGTCGCCTACAATGAGCAGTTCTTC. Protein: CASFLSGEVAYNEQFF.

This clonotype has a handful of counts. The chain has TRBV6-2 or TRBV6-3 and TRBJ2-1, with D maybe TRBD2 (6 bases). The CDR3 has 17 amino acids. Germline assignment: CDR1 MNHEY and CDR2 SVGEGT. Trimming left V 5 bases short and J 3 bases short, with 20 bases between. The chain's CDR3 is CASSPPSWRAIYNEQFF. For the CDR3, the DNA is TGTGCCAGCAGTCCGCCCTCCTGGAGGGCCATCTACAATGAGCAGTTCTTC.

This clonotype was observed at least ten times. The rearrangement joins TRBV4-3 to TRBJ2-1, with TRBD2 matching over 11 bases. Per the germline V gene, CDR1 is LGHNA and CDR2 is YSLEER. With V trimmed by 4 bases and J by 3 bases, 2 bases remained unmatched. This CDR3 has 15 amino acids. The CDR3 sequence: CASSPGTSGYNEQFF. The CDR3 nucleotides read TGCGCCAGCAGCCCCGGGACTAGCGGCTACAATGAGCAGTTCTTC.

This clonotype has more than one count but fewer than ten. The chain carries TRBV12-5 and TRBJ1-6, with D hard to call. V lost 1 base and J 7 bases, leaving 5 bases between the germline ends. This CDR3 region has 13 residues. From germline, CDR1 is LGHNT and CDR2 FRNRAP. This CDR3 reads CASGLGKNSPLHF. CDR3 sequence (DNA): TGTGCTAGTGGTTTGGGGAAGAATTCACCCCTCCACTTT.

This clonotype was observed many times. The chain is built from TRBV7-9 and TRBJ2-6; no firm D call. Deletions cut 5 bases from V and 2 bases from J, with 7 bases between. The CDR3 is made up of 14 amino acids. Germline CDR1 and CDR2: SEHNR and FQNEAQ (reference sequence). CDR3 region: CASSPTAGANVLTF. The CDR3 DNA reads TGTGCCAGCAGCCCGACGGCTGGGGCCAACGTCCTGACTTTC.

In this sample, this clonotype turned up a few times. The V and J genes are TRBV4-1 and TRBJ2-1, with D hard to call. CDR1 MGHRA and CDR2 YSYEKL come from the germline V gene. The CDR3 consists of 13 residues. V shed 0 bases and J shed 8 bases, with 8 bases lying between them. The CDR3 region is CASSQEKFDEQFF. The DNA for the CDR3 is TGCGCCAGCAGCCAAGAAAAGTTTGATGAGCAGTTCTTC.

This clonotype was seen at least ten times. CDR3 residues: CASSLPRVGAGELFF. CDR3 nucleotides: TGTGCCAGCAGCTTACCTCGGGTGGGGGCCGGGGAGCTGTTTTTT. This rearrangement joins TRBV5-4 to TRBJ2-2, with D possibly called TRBD1 or TRBD2 (5 bases each). V was shortened by 2 bases and J by 6 bases, with 14 bases between the two germline ends. The CDR3 has 15 residues. Germline V gene data show CDR1 as SGHNT and CDR2 as YYREEE (reference sequence).

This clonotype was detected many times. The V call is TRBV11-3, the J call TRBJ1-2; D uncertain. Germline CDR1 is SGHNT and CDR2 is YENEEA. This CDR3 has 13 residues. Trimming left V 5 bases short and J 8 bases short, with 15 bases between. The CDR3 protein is CASSHSPLGGYTF. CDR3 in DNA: TGTGCCAGCAGCCACAGCCCACTGGGCGGCTACACCTTC.

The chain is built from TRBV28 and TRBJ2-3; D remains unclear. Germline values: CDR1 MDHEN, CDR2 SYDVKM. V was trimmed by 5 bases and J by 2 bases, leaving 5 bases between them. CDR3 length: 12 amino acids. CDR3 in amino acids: CASSGITDTQYF. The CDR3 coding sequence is TGTGCCAGCAGTGGGATCACAGATACGCAGTATTTT.

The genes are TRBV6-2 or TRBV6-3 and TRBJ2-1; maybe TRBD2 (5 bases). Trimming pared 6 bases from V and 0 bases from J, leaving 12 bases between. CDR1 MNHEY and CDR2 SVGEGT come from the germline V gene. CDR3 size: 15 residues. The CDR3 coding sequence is TGTGCCAGCAGAAACGGGGTGTTCTCCTACAATGAGCAGTTCTTC. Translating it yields CASRNGVFSYNEQFF.

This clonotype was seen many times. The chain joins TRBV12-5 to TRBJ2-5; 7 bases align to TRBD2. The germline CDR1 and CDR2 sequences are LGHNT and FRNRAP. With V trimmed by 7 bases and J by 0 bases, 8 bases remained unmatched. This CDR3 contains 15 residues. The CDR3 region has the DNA TGTGCTAGTGCCTTCCGGGACTATTACCAAGAGACCCAGTACTTC. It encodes CASAFRDYYQETQYF.

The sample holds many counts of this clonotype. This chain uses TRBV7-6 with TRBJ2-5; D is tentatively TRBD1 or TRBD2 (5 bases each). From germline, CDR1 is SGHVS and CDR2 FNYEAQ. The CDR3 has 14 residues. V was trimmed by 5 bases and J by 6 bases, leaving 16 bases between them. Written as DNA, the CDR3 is TGTGCCAGCAGCGATGGGGGTATCGGAAAGACCCAGTACTTC. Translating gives CASSDGGIGKTQYF. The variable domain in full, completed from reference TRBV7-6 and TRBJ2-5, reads GAGVSQSPRYKVTKRGQDVALRCDPISGHVSLYWYRQALGQGPEFLTYFNYEAQQDKSGLPNDRFSAERPEGSISTLTIQRTEQRDSAMYRCASSDGGIGKTQYFGPGTRLLVL.

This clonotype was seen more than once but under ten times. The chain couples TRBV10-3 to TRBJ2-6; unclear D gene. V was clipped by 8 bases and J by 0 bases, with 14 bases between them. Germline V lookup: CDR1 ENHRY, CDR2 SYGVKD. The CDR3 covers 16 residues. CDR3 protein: CAISGLGPSGANVLTF. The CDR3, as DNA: TGTGCCATCTCCGGCCTAGGGCCCTCTGGGGCCAACGTCCTGACTTTC.

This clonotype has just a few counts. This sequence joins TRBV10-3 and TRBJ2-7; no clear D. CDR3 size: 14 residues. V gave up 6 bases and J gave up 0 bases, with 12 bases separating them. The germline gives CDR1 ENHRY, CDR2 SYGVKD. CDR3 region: CAIRNQTVSYEQYF. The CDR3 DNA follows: TGTGCCATCAGAAATCAGACGGTCTCCTACGAGCAGTACTTC.

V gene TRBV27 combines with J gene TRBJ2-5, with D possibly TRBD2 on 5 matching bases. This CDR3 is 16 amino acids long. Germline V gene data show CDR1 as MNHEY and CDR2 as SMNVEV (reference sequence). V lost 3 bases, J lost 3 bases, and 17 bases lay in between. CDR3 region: CASSLGDGGIEETQYF. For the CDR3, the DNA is TGTGCCAGCAGTTTGGGAGATGGAGGAATTGAAGAGACCCAGTACTTC.

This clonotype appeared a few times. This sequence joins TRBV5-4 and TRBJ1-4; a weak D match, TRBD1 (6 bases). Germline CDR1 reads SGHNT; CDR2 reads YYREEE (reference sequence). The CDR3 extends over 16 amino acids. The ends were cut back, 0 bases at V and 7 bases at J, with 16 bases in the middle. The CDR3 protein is CASSLASGQSSEKLFF. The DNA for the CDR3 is TGTGCCAGCAGCTTGGCGAGCGGACAGTCTAGTGAAAAACTGTTTTTT. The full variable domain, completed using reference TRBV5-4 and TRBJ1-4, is ETGVTQSPTHLIKTRGQQVTLRCSSQSGHNTVSWYQQALGQGPQFIFQYYREEENGRGNFPPRFSGLQFPNYSSELNVNALELDDSALYLCASSLASGQSSEKLFFGSGTQLSVL.

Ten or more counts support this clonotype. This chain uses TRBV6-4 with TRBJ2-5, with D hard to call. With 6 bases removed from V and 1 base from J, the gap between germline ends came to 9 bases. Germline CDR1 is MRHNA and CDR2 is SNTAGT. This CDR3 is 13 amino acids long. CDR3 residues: CASSAAPQETQYF. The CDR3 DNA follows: TGTGCCAGCAGCGCGGCTCCCCAAGAGACCCAGTACTTC.

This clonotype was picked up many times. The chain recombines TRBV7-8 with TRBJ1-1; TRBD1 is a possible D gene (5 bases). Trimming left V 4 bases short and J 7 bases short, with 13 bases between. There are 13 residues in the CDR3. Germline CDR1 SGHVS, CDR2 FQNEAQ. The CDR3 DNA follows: TGTGCCAGCAGCTCCGGGACGGTCAATGAAGCTTTCTTT. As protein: CASSSGTVNEAFF.

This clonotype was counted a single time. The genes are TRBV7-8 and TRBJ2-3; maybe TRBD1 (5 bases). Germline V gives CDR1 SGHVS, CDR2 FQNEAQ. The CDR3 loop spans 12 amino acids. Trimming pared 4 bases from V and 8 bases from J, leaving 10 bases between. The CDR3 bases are TGTGCCAGCAGCTCAACAGGTTTTACGCAGTATTTT. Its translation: CASSSTGFTQYF.

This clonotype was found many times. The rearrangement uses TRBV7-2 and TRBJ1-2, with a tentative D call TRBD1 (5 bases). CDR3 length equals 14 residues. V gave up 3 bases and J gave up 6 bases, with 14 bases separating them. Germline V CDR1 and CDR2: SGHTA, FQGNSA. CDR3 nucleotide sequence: TGTGCCAGCAGCTTGGGGGAGCCTGAGCATGGCTACACCTTC. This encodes CASSLGEPEHGYTF.

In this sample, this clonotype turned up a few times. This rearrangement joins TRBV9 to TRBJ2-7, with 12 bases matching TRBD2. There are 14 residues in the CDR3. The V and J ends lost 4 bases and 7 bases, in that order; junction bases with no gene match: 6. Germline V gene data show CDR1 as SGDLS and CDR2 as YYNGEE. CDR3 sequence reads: CASSPGLAGFEQYF. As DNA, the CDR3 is TGTGCCAGCAGCCCGGGACTAGCGGGTTTTGAGCAGTACTTC.

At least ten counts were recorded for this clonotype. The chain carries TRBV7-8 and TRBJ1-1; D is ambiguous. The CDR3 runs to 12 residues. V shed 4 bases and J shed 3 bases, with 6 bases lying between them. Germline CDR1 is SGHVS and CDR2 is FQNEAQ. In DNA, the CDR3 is TGTGCCAGCAGCTCCTTATACACTGAAGCTTTCTTT. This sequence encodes CASSSLYTEAFF.

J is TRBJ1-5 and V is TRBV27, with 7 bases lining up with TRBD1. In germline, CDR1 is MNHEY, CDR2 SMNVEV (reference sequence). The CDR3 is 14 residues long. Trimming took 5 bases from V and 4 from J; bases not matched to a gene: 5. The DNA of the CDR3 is TGTGCCAGCAGTACAAGGACAGGAAATCAGCCCCAGCATTTT. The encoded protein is CASSTRTGNQPQHF.

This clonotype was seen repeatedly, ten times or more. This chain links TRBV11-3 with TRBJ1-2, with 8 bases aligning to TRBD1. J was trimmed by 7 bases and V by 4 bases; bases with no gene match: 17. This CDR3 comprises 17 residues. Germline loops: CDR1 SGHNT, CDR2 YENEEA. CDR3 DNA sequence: TGTGCCAGCAGCTCCCAGGCGAGTTCAGGGGGCTTCGCTGGCTACACCTTC. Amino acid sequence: CASSSQASSGGFAGYTF.